This entry lists 32 T cell receptor beta chains sequenced from one sample in a study of blood T cell repertoires in COVID-19. Assay: immunoSEQ multiplex PCR; the TCRdb copy retains only in-frame clones and omits some. In the table there are 250,000 or so clones, roughly 84% of which are singletons. Sample: PBMCs or T cells enriched from blood (not recorded which). The receptors were gathered from a man aged 50 to 60 who had recovered from COVID-19.

This clone was seen more than once but under ten times. The chain uses TRBV7-3 and TRBJ1-1, with 10 bases fitting TRBD1. This CDR3 is built from 14 residues. Looked up from germline, CDR1 is SGHTA and CDR2 is FQGTGA. Trimming cost V 0 bases and J 10 bases; bases outside gene matches: 5. In DNA form, the CDR3 reads TGTGCCAGCAGCTTAACTTGGGACAGGGGACCAGCTTTCTTT. Translation gives CASSLTWDRGPAFF.

The V call is TRBV10-3, the J call TRBJ2-7; TRBD1 matches 9 bases. With 2 bases clipped from V and 1 base from J, the junction kept 6 bases outside the gene matches. In germline, CDR1 is ENHRY, CDR2 SYGVKD. There are 16 residues in the CDR3. The DNA of the CDR3 is TGTGCCATCAGTGAGGGTCCCGGACAGGGGTCCTACGAGCAGTACTTC. It yields the protein CAISEGPGQGSYEQYF.

This chain links TRBV18 with TRBJ2-4, with D unresolved. CDR3 length: 13 residues. V was trimmed by 11 bases and J by 6 bases, leaving 17 bases between them. CDR1 KGHSH and CDR2 LQKENI come from the germline V gene. CDR3 sequence (DNA): TGTGCCGGTTCTCAGGATGTCGGAAACATTCAGTACTTC. It is translated as CAGSQDVGNIQYF. Variable domain in full (rest from reference TRBV18 and TRBJ2-4): NAGVMQNPRHLVRRRGQEARLRCSPMKGHSHVYWYRQLPEEGLKFMVYLQKENIIDESGMPKERFSAEFPKEGPSILRIQQVVRGDSAAYFCAGSQDVGNIQYFGAGTRLSVL.

Notes on this clone: The same CDR3 arises from other DNA sequences in this sample as well. The genes are TRBV23-1 and TRBJ2-7; tentative D call: TRBD1 (6 bases). TRBV23-1 is annotated as an ORF whose role is uncertain. This CDR3 is built from 13 residues. Trimming removed 4 bases from V and 0 bases from J, with 7 bases in between. In nucleotides, the CDR3 is TGCGCCAGCAGTCTGGACAGCTCCTACGAGCAGTACTTC. Residues: CASSLDSSYEQYF.

The rearrangement links TRBV19 to TRBJ2-3, with a tentative D call TRBD2 (6 bases). The CDR3 is 13 amino acids. Per germline, CDR1 LNHDA and CDR2 SQIVND (reference sequence). V lost 6 bases to trimming and J lost 3 bases, with 10 bases between them. The CDR3 DNA is TGTGCCAGTAGCTGGACTATAACAGATACGCAGTATTTT. It codes for CASSWTITDTQYF.

This clone showed up just a few times. The chain links TRBV19 to TRBJ1-1; 8 bases agree with TRBD1. The CDR3 sequence is 15 residues long. The germline V gene has CDR1 LNHDA and CDR2 SQIVND (reference sequence). With V trimmed by 8 bases and J by 1 base, 9 bases remained unmatched. The DNA of the CDR3 is TGTGCCAGTTCACAGGGGGGTGGGAGGAACACTGAAGCTTTCTTT. This encodes CASSQGGGRNTEAFF.

The sample holds a few counts of this clone. Distinct nucleotide sequences in the sample also encode this CDR3. The chain is built from TRBV29-1 and TRBJ1-2, with a tentative D call TRBD1 (6 bases). This CDR3 spans 12 amino acids. V was cut by 4 bases and J by 5 bases, with 11 bases left in between. Germline loops: CDR1 SQVTM, CDR2 ANQGSEA. The CDR3 loop is CSVGAGEYGYTF. In nucleotides, the CDR3 is TGCAGCGTTGGAGCAGGGGAATATGGCTACACCTTC. Together with reference TRBV29-1 and TRBJ1-2, the CDR3 gives the full variable domain: SAVISQKPSRDICQRGTSLTIQCQVDSQVTMMFWYRQQPGQSLTLIATANQGSEATYESGFVIDKFPISRPNLTFSTLTVSNMSPEDSSIYLCSVGAGEYGYTFGSGTRLTVV.

The V gene is TRBV12-3 or TRBV12-4, the J gene TRBJ1-6; no clear D. The CDR3 runs 12 residues. Trimming shortened V by 3 bases and J by 10 bases, and 7 bases separated the two germline ends. The CDR3 DNA reads TGTGCCAGCAGTTTCCCTCGGTCACCCCTCCACTTT. This codes for CASSFPRSPLHF.

J is TRBJ2-7 and V is TRBV12-5; TRBD1 matches 8 bases. The CDR3 has 14 amino acids. In germline, CDR1 is LGHNT, CDR2 FRNRAP. Unmatched junction bases numbered 3, after V lost 2 bases and J lost 3 bases. The CDR3 reads CASGLRTGLYEQYF. CDR3 sequence (DNA): TGTGCTAGTGGTTTGAGGACAGGGCTCTACGAGCAGTACTTC.

This clone turned up a few times. The chain carries TRBV18 and TRBJ1-4, with TRBD1 as a possible D gene (5 bases). The germline CDR1 and CDR2 sequences are KGHSH and LQKENI. Trimming took 0 bases from V and 8 from J, leaving 7 bases between them. The CDR3 extends over 13 amino acids. CDR3 sequence: CASSPPTEEKLFF. In DNA, the CDR3 is TGTGCCAGCTCACCACCGACAGAAGAAAAACTGTTTTTT.

V gene TRBV5-6 combines with J gene TRBJ2-5, with 9 bases aligning to TRBD1. The V segment lost 5 bases and the J segment 5 bases; nucleotides outside the gene matches: 10. Germline lookup yields CDR1 SGHDT and CDR2 YYEEEE. This CDR3 comprises 15 residues. CDR3 sequence (DNA): TGTGCCAGCAGGGCCTTACAGGGGGCCCCGGAGACCCAGTACTTC. Protein product: CASRALQGAPETQYF.

The rearrangement joins TRBV27 to TRBJ2-3; D remains unclear. Trimming removed 3 bases from V and 2 bases from J, with 12 bases in between. The CDR3 runs 15 residues. The germline CDR1 and CDR2 sequences are MNHEY and SMNVEV (reference sequence). CDR3 in amino acids: CASSLNPLSTDTQYF. CDR3 sequence (DNA): TGTGCCAGCAGTTTGAACCCCCTATCCACAGATACGCAGTATTTT.

The chain joins TRBV18 to TRBJ1-1; D may be TRBD1 (5 bases). Germline values: CDR1 KGHSH, CDR2 LQKENI. This CDR3 has 14 amino acids. The germline V and J ends were trimmed by 2 bases and 5 bases, with 12 bases remaining between them. The CDR3 bases are TGTGCCAGCTCACCAGTAGGGGCGGGGACTGAAGCTTTCTTT. Protein product: CASSPVGAGTEAFF.

V gene TRBV19 combines with J gene TRBJ1-5; TRBD1 matches 10 bases. V shed 2 bases and J 5 bases; nucleotides not matched to a gene: 9. Germline V gives CDR1 LNHDA, CDR2 SQIVND (reference sequence). The CDR3 totals 17 residues. The chain's CDR3 is CASSINPGQGRHQPQHF. CDR3 sequence (DNA): TGTGCCAGTAGTATAAATCCGGGACAGGGGCGGCATCAGCCCCAGCATTTT.

This clone appeared a single time. The chain links TRBV5-5 to TRBJ2-7; a weak D match, TRBD2 (6 bases). The germline V and J ends were trimmed by 6 bases and 6 bases, with 31 bases remaining between them. CDR3 size: 18 residues. Germline lookup yields CDR1 SGHKS and CDR2 YYEKEE (reference sequence). CDR3 bases: TGTGCCAGCATCTCCCGGGAGTTTACAGCGACTAGACTAGGCGAGCAGTACTTC. This sequence encodes CASISREFTATRLGEQYF.

This sequence joins TRBV2 and TRBJ1-4; D is ambiguous. CDR1 is SNHLY and CDR2 is FYNNEI in the germline V gene. This CDR3 has 13 residues. Trimming cost V 7 bases and J 10 bases, with 16 bases left between them. The CDR3 DNA sequence: TGTGCCAGCATGGCGTCGGAAAGAGGAAAACTGTTTTTT. It is translated as CASMASERGKLFF.

The genes are TRBV7-9 and TRBJ1-2, with 9 bases fitting TRBD1. CDR3 size: 14 residues. Germline-derived CDR1 and CDR2 are SEHNR and FQNEAQ (reference sequence). V was clipped by 5 bases and J by 8 bases; unmatched bases: 9. The CDR3: CASSGGTGPEGYTF. CDR3 DNA sequence: TGTGCCAGCAGCGGAGGGACAGGGCCGGAAGGCTACACCTTC.

This clone came up once. This rearrangement joins TRBV29-1 to TRBJ2-3, with no clear D. Per the germline V gene, CDR1 is SQVTM and CDR2 is ANQGSEA. V lost 3 bases, J lost 9 bases, and 16 bases lay in between. The CDR3 runs 13 residues. The CDR3 coding sequence is TGCAGCGTTGATGGTCAGGTAGTAGAGACGCAGTATTTT. Encoded protein: CSVDGQVVETQYF.

V and J are TRBV2 and TRBJ2-1, with 7 bases fitting TRBD1. Trimming took 6 bases from V and 0 from J; bases not matched to a gene: 5. CDR1 is SNHLY and CDR2 is FYNNEI in the germline V gene. The CDR3 has 15 residues. CDR3 coding DNA: TGTGCCAGCAGGGGGACAGCGAGCTCCTACAATGAGCAGTTCTTC. This sequence encodes CASRGTASSYNEQFF.

This clone occurred a few times. The DNA of the CDR3 is TGCGCCAGCAGCCGAACCCTACTCAGGGGCCATCAGCCCCAGCATTTT. Its translation: CASSRTLLRGHQPQHF. The J gene is TRBJ1-5, the V gene TRBV4-1; D may be TRBD1 (6 bases). The CDR3 runs to 16 residues. Germline V gene data show CDR1 as MGHRA and CDR2 as YSYEKL. V lost 4 bases, J lost 5 bases, and 18 bases lay in between.

The chain uses TRBV27 and TRBJ1-1; perhaps TRBD1 as D (5 bases). Germline V gene data show CDR1 as MNHEY and CDR2 as SMNVEV (reference sequence). Trimming took off 6 bases at V and 5 bases at J, with 16 bases between the two ends. The CDR3 has 14 residues. CDR3 nucleotide sequence: TGTGCCAGCAGATTTTCGAACAGGAATACTGAAGCTTTCTTT. Encoded protein: CASRFSNRNTEAFF.

The rearrangement links TRBV27 to TRBJ2-3; no firm D call. The CDR3 loop spans 15 amino acids. In germline, CDR1 is MNHEY, CDR2 SMNVEV (reference sequence). The V end was cut by 7 bases, the J end by 5 bases, with 19 bases between. CDR3 DNA sequence: TGTGCCAGCACCTCCACATCCCGAGGCGGAGATACGCAGTATTTT. Protein: CASTSTSRGGDTQYF.

The J gene is TRBJ1-1, the V gene TRBV19; perhaps TRBD1 as D (5 bases). Trimming left V 4 bases short and J 2 bases short, with 17 bases between. The CDR3 totals 16 residues. Germline V gene sequence: CDR1 LNHDA, CDR2 SQIVND (reference sequence). CDR3 amino acids: CASSNKRRVGNTEAFF. The CDR3 nucleotides are TGTGCCAGTAGTAACAAGCGCAGGGTAGGTAACACTGAAGCTTTCTTT.

A single count supports this clone. CDR3 sequence: CASSQVEREYTGELFF. The DNA of the CDR3 is TGCGCCAGCAGCCAAGTGGAGCGGGAGTACACCGGGGAGCTGTTTTTT. The chain uses TRBV4-3 and TRBJ2-2, with TRBD2 matching over 8 bases. The ends lost 1 base at V and 3 bases at J; junction bases unmatched: 4. The CDR3 has 16 amino acids. CDR1 and CDR2 from the germline V gene are LGHNA and YSLEER.

The sample holds a few counts of this clone. The gene calls are TRBV9 and TRBJ1-6; 7 bases are a match to TRBD1. Germline V gives CDR1 SGDLS, CDR2 YYNGEE. Trimming took 4 bases from V and 9 from J; bases not matched to a gene: 7. There are 14 residues in the CDR3. DNA of the CDR3: TGTGCCAGCAGCCCCAGACAGGGTAGTTCACCCCTCCACTTT. As protein: CASSPRQGSSPLHF.

The CDR3 DNA is TGCGCCAGCAGCTTGGTGCAGGGAAACACCATATATTTT. Its translation is CASSLVQGNTIYF. V and J are TRBV5-1 and TRBJ1-3, with no clear D. The V gene lost 0 bases and the J gene lost 4 bases, with 5 bases spanning the gap. This CDR3 spans 13 amino acids. From germline, CDR1 is SGHRS and CDR2 YFSETQ.

V gene TRBV12-3 or TRBV12-4 combines with J gene TRBJ2-7, with TRBD1 identical over 9 bases. The CDR3 has 12 amino acids. V lost 6 bases and J lost 6; bases outside the gene matches: 3. CDR3: CASSLTGGEQYF. Here the CDR3 DNA reads TGTGCCAGCAGCCTGACAGGGGGCGAGCAGTACTTC.

In its sample, this clone was seen once. The CDR3 spells CASSEQGSMNTGELFF. The DNA for the CDR3 is TGTGCCAGCAGTGAACAGGGTTCCATGAACACCGGGGAGCTGTTTTTT. V is TRBV2 and J is TRBJ2-2; tentatively, D is TRBD1 (5 bases). CDR1 is SNHLY, CDR2 FYNNEI, per germline. The length of the CDR3 is 16 residues. V dropped 2 bases and J dropped 1 base, with 11 bases sitting between them.

The rearrangement uses TRBV24-1 and TRBJ2-5; 10 bases are shared with TRBD1. V lost 3 bases to trimming and J lost 2 bases; unmatched junction nucleotides: 8. Germline values: CDR1 KGHDR, CDR2 SFDVKD. This CDR3 has 17 amino acids. This chain's CDR3 is CATSDPRTGGRQETQYF. CDR3 DNA sequence: TGTGCCACCAGTGATCCCCGGACAGGGGGACGTCAAGAGACCCAGTACTTC.

This clone was counted only a few times. This chain uses TRBV19 with TRBJ1-1; 7 bases are shared with TRBD1. V was pared by 7 bases and J by 11 bases, with 16 bases of the junction left unmatched. Germline values: CDR1 LNHDA, CDR2 SQIVND (reference sequence). The CDR3 runs 14 residues. The CDR3 DNA reads as TGTGCCAGTAAACCGACAGGGAGCGTTGGAGGGGCTTTCTTT. Translation gives CASKPTGSVGGAFF.

The CDR3 reads CASSRLAGVEQYF. As DNA, the CDR3 is TGTGCCAGCAGCCGACTAGCGGGAGTTGAGCAGTACTTC. The chain recombines TRBV28 with TRBJ2-7; 12 bases are a match to TRBD2. The junction had 4 bases not matched to a gene; V was cut back by 6 bases and J by 7 bases. Germline-derived CDR1 and CDR2 are MDHEN and SYDVKM. The CDR3 is 13 residues long.

V is TRBV5-6 and J is TRBJ2-1; TRBD1 matches 8 bases. The CDR3 covers 18 residues. V trimming: 2 bases; J trimming: 7 bases; junction bases outside the gene matches: 17. Germline CDR1 is SGHDT and CDR2 is YYEEEE. CDR3 in DNA: TGTGCCAGCAGCTTATATTCCGTTCCGGGACAGGCGGGAAATGAGCAGTTCTTC. Protein product: CASSLYSVPGQAGNEQFF.